This T cell receptor beta chain stems from a study of tumor-infiltrating lymphocytes in oesophageal squamous cell carcinoma. A single record per CDR3 protein comes from TCRdb applying MiXCR to the PCR reads. Of about 15,000 distinct CDR3 sequences listed, approximately 54% are singletons. The CDR3 totals 15 residues. Germline V gene lookup returns CDR1 MNHNS and CDR2 SASEGT. The TCR was taken from a female donor with esophageal squamous cell carcinoma. The chain combines TRBV6-1 with TRBJ2-3, with D possibly being TRBD2 (6 bases). With the DNA end fitting TRBJ2-7 better, the J assignment may be wrong. The sequenced material came from esophageal tumor tissue. For the CDR3, the DNA is TGTGCCAGCAATCCGGACGGAGGGTACTACAATGAGCAGTACTTC. It specifies CASNPDGGYYNEQYF.